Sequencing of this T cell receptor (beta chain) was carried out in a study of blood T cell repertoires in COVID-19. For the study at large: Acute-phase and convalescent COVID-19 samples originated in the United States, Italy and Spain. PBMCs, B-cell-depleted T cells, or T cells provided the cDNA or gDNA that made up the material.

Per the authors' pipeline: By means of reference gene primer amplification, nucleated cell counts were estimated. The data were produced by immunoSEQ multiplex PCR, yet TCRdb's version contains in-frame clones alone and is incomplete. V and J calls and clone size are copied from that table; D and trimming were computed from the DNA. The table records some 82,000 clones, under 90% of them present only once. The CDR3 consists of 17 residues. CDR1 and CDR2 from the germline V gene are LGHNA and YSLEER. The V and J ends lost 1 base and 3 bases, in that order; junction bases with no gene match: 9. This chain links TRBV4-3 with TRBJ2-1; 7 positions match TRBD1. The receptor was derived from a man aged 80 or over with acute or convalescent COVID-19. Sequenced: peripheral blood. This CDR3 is CASSQGPRQGFYNEQFF. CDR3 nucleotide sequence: TGCGCCAGCAGCCAAGGGCCTAGACAGGGCTTCTACAATGAGCAGTTCTTC.